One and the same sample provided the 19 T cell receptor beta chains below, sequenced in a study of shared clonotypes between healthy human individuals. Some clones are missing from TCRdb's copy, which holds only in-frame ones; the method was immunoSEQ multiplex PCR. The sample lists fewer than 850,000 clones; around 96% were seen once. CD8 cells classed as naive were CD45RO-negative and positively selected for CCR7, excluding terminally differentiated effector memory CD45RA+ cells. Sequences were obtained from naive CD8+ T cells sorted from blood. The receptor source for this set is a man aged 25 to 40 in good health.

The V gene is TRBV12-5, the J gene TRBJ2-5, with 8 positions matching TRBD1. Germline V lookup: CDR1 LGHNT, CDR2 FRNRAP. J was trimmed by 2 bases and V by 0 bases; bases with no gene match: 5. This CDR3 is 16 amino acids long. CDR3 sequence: CASGLVLGQGQETQYF. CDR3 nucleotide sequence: TGTGCTAGTGGTTTGGTACTTGGACAGGGACAAGAGACCCAGTACTTC.

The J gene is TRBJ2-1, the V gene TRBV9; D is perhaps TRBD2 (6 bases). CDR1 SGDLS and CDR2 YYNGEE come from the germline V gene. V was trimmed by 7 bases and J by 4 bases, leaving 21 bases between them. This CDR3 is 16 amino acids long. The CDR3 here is CASGASTSLGYNEQFF. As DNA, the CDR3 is TGTGCCAGCGGCGCTTCGACTAGTCTGGGATACAATGAGCAGTTCTTC.

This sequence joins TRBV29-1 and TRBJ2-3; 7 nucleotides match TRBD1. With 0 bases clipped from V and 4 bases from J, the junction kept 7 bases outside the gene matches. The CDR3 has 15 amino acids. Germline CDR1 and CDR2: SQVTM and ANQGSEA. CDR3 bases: TGCAGCGTTGAAGAAGTAGAGGGGGCGGCAGATACGCAGTATTTT. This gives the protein CSVEEVEGAADTQYF.

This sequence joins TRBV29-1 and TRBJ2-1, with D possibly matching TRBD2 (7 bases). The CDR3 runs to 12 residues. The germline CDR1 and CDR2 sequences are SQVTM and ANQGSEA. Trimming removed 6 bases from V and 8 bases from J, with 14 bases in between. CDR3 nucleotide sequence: TGCAGCGTCGGACTAGGGGGAGATGAGCAGTTCTTC. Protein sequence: CSVGLGGDEQFF.

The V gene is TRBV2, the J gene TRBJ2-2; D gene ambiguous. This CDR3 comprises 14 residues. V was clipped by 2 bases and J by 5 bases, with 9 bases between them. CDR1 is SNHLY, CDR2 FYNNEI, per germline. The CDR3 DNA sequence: TGTGCCAGCAGTGAATGGCCCCCAACCGGGGAGCTGTTTTTT. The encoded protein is CASSEWPPTGELFF.

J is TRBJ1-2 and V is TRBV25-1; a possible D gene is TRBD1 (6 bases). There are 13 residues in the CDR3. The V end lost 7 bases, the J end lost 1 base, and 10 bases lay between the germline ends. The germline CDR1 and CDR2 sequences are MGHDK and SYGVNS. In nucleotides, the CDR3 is TGTGCCAGCATGGGGGCCCTTAACTATGGCTACACCTTC. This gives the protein CASMGALNYGYTF.

This CDR3 reads CASAKGTGRYEQYF. CDR3 bases: TGTGCCAGCGCTAAGGGGACAGGGCGCTACGAGCAGTACTTC. This sequence joins TRBV7-9 and TRBJ2-7; 9 bases line up with TRBD1. Trimming cost V 8 bases and J 3 bases; bases outside gene matches: 8. This CDR3 contains 14 residues. Germline CDR1 is SEHNR and CDR2 is FQNEAQ (reference sequence).

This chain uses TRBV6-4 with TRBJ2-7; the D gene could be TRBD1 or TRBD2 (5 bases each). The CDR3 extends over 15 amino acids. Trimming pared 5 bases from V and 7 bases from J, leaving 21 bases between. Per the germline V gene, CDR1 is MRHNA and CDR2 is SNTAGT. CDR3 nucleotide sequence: TGTGCCAGCAGTCTGAACCGGGACCACGAAGGGGAGCAGTACTTC. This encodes CASSLNRDHEGEQYF.

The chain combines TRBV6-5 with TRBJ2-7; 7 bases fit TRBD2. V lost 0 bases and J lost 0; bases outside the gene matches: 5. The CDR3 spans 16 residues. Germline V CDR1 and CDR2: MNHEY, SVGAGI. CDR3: CASSYSSGLSSYEQYF. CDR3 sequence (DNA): TGTGCCAGCAGTTACTCCTCGGGACTAAGCTCCTACGAGCAGTACTTC.

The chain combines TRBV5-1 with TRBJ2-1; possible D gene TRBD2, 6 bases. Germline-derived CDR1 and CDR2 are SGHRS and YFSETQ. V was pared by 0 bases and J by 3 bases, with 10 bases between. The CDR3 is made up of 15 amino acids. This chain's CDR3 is CASSLAQTSYNEQFF. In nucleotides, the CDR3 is TGCGCCAGCAGCTTGGCTCAGACTAGCTACAATGAGCAGTTCTTC.

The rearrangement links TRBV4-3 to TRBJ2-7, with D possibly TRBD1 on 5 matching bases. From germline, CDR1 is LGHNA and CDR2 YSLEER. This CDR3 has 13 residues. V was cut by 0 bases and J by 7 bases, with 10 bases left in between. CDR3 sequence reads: CASSQDRVGEQYF. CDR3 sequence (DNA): TGCGCCAGCAGCCAAGACAGGGTAGGTGAGCAGTACTTC.

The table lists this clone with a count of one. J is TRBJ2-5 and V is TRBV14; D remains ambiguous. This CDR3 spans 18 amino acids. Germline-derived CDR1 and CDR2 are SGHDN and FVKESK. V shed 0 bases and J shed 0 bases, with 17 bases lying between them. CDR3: CASSQDWNITMYQETQYF. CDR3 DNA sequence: TGTGCCAGCAGCCAAGATTGGAACATCACCATGTACCAAGAGACCCAGTACTTC.

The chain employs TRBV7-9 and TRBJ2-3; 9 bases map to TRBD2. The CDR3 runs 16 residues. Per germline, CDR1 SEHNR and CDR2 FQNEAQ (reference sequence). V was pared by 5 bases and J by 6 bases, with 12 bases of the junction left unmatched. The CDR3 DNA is TGTGCCAGCAGCACCCCCGGGGTAGCGGGAGCGGATACGCAGTATTTT. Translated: CASSTPGVAGADTQYF.

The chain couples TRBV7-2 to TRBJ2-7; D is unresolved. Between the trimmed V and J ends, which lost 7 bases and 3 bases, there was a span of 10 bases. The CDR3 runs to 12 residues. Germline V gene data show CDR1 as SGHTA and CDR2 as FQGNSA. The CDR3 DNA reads TGTGCCAGCAATCCCCCAAACTACGAGCAGTACTTC. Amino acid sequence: CASNPPNYEQYF.

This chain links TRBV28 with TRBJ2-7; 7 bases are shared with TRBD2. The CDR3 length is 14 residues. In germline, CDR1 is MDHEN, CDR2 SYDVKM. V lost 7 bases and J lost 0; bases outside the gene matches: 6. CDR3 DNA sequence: TGTGCCAGCACTTGGGGAGGGACCTCCTACGAGCAGTACTTC. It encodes CASTWGGTSYEQYF.

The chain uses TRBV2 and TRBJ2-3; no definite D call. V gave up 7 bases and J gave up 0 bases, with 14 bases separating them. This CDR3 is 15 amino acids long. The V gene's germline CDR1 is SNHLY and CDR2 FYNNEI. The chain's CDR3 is CASNAAALSTDTQYF. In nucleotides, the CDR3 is TGTGCCAGCAACGCGGCAGCATTAAGCACAGATACGCAGTATTTT.

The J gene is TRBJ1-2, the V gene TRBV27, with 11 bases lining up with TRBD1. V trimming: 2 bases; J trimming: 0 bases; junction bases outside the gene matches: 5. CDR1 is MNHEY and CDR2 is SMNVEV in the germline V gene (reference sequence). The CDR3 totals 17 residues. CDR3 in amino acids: CASSLGGTGGPNYGYTF. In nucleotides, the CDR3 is TGTGCCAGCAGTTTAGGGGGGACAGGGGGGCCTAACTATGGCTACACCTTC.

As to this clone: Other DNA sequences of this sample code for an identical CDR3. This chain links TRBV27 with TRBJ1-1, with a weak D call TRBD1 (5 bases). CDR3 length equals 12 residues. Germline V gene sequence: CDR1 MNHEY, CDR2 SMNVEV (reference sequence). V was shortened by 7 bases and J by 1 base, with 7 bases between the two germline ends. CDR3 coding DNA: TGTGCCAGCAAAACAGGGAACACTGAAGCTTTCTTT. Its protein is CASKTGNTEAFF.

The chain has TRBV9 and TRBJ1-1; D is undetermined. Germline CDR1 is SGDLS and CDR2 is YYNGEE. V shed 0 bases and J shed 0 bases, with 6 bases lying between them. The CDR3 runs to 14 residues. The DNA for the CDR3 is TGTGCCAGCAGCGTAGAGCCAGTGAACACTGAAGCTTTCTTT. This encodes CASSVEPVNTEAFF.